The 4 T cell receptor beta chains below all came from one sample that was sequenced in a study of T cells after yellow fever vaccination. TCRdb fed the 5' RACE reads into MiXCR, producing one record per CDR3 protein. In the table there are about 20,000 distinct CDR3 sequences, 5.2% of which are singletons. Sequencing used PBMCs, either bulk or a sorted T-cell subset (CD4+, CD8+, memory, or dextramer-sorted; not recorded which), obtained approximately 47 days after the first yellow fever vaccination. These receptors were collected from a man in his late teens or twenties who received the YFV17D yellow fever vaccine.

This clonotype showed up many times. The gene calls are TRBV29-1 and TRBJ1-2; D remains unclear. Germline values: CDR1 SQVTM, CDR2 ANQGSEA. The CDR3 loop spans 10 amino acids. Trimming shortened V by 4 bases and J by 7 bases, and 7 bases separated the two germline ends. The CDR3 region is CSVGRLGYTF. The CDR3 nucleotides are TGCAGCGTTGGAAGACTTGGCTACACCTTC.

This clonotype was seen many times. The rearrangement joins TRBV15 to TRBJ2-7; 8 positions agree with TRBD1. The trim removed 3 bases at V and 6 bases at J, leaving 4 bases unmatched. There are 13 residues in the CDR3. Germline-derived CDR1 and CDR2 are LNHNV and YYDKDF (reference sequence). The CDR3 nucleotides read TGTGCCACCAGCAGGGACAGGGATGGCGAGCAGTACGTC. Encoded protein: CATSRDRDGEQYV.

This clonotype occurred many times. CDR3 coding DNA: TGTGCTAGTGGTCTAGGGACCGCGGCCGAGCCGCAGTATTTT. Amino acids: CASGLGTAAEPQYF. The chain recombines TRBV12-5 with TRBJ2-3; either TRBD1 or TRBD2 may supply D (5 bases each). Germline values: CDR1 LGHNT, CDR2 FRNRAP. The CDR3 length is 14 residues. V lost 5 bases, J lost 10 bases, and 19 bases lay in between.

This clonotype occurred many times. This chain connects TRBV13 to TRBJ2-7; possible D gene TRBD2, 5 bases. V lost 8 bases and J lost 2, with 25 bases in between. Germline CDR1 and CDR2: PRHDT and FYEKMQ (reference sequence). This CDR3 comprises 17 residues. The DNA of the CDR3 is TGTGCCAGCGGGCCCGGGGTTCAGTCTTCATCGACCTACGAGCAGTACTTC. Amino acid sequence: CASGPGVQSSSTYEQYF.